The text below deals with one TCR beta chain. The data derive from a study of shared clonotypes between healthy human individuals. The CDR3 spans 12 residues. Between the trimmed V and J ends, which lost 4 bases and 8 bases, there was a span of 12 bases. TCRdb's copy holds only in-frame clones and misses some; the assay was immunoSEQ multiplex PCR. This table has over a million clones, approximately 76% appearing once. This rearrangement joins TRBV5-3 to TRBJ1-2, with D tentatively TRBD1 (5 bases). TRBV5-3 is an open reading frame, and its role is uncertain. The receptor was isolated from a man younger than 35 in good health. Sequencing was carried out using memory CD4+ T cells sorted from blood. Subset here: CD45RA-negative fraction. The CDR3 reads CARSAQEGGYTF. CDR3 DNA sequence: TGTGCCAGAAGCGCCCAGGAGGGGGGCTACACCTTC.